This T cell receptor beta chain stems from a study of T-cell reconstitution after alpha-beta-depleted transplantation in children. This clonotype was detected a few times. It was with unique molecular identifiers that the TCRbeta library was prepared. A single record per CDR3 protein comes from TCRdb applying MiXCR to the PCR reads. The sample carries about 610,000 distinct CDR3 sequences, over 9.5% recorded once. The receptor was derived from a human donor who donated a stem cell graft to a child with acute myeloid leukemia. The sample in question was PBMCs from the stem cell graft donor, obtained from the stem cell graft.

CDR3 nucleotides: TGTGCCAGCAGCTTGGACGGGGCCCCTCTCGATGAGCAGTTCTTC. Translated: CASSLDGAPLDEQFF. V is TRBV5-5 and J is TRBJ2-1, with D perhaps matching TRBD1 or TRBD2 (5 bases each). The CDR3 consists of 15 residues. Germline CDR1 is SGHKS and CDR2 is YYEKEE (reference sequence). V was clipped by 0 bases and J by 8 bases, with 15 bases between them. Variable domain in full (rest from reference TRBV5-5 and TRBJ2-1): DAGVTQSPTHLIKTRGQQVTLRCSPISGHKSVSWYQQVLGQGPQFIFQYYEKEERGRGNFPDRFSARQFPNYSSELNVNALLLGDSALYLCASSLDGAPLDEQFFGPGTRLTVL.